Presented here are 18 T cell receptor beta chains from one specimen sequenced in a study of blood T cells in healthy people across ages. Using a J-beta primer mix together with a sample-barcoded 5' primer, a second PCR was run for roughly 7 to 12 cycles. Each CDR3 protein is one row after TCRdb ran MiXCR on the 5' RACE reads. The sample holds around 1,700,000 distinct CDR3 sequences; about 30% are singletons and the top ten take less than 9.5%. Sequencing input: blood. These receptors all come from a woman aged 30 to 39 in good health.

Of note for this clonotype: A much bigger clone sits one base away, suggesting this may be a read error. The chain joins TRBV7-2 to TRBJ2-1; no clear D gene. CDR3 size: 12 residues. Trimming left V 4 bases short and J 9 bases short, with 10 bases between. CDR1 and CDR2 (germline): SGHTA, FQGNSA. The CDR3 DNA reads TGTGCCAGCAGCTCCCACGGCAGTGAGCAGTTCTTC. Its translation: CASSSHGSEQFF.

The gene calls are TRBV12-5 and TRBJ2-5, with D possibly called TRBD1 or TRBD2 (5 bases each). The CDR3 spans 14 residues. Germline CDR1 and CDR2: LGHNT and FRNRAP. V lost 6 bases and J 11 bases, leaving 22 bases between the germline ends. The CDR3 nucleotides read TGTGCTAGTGGCATCCAGGGTTGGGGGAATGAGCAGTACTTC. Amino acids: CASGIQGWGNEQYF.

The chain is built from TRBV10-1 and TRBJ2-5; no clear D gene. The V end lost 0 bases, the J end lost 5 bases, and 16 bases lay between the germline ends. Per the germline V gene, CDR1 is WNHNN and CDR2 is SYGVQD (reference sequence). This CDR3 region has 16 residues. The CDR3 loop is CASSESPFHGRETQYF. DNA for the CDR3: TGCGCCAGCAGTGAGTCGCCTTTTCATGGCCGGGAGACCCAGTACTTC.

A word on this clonotype: One end of the junction varies from germline; a read error may be responsible. V gene TRBV20-1 combines with J gene TRBJ2-1; D assignment may be TRBD1 or TRBD2 (5 bases each). The CDR3 extends over 13 amino acids. The V gene's germline CDR1 is DFQATT and CDR2 SNEGSKA (reference sequence). CDR3 sequence: CSARRLEDNEQLF. The CDR3 nucleotides read TGCAGTGCTCGAAGACTGGAGGACAATGAGCAGCTCTTC.

This chain connects TRBV7-2 to TRBJ2-7; no clear D gene. Trimming left V 2 bases short and J 3 bases short, with 8 bases between. CDR3 size: 13 residues. CDR1 and CDR2 (germline): SGHTA, FQGNSA. CDR3 in DNA: TGTGCCAGCAGCTTAACGAGTCTCTACGAGCAGTACTTC. Protein: CASSLTSLYEQYF.

V usage is TRBV10-3 and J usage is TRBJ2-2; D gene unclear. V lost 7 bases and J 5 bases, leaving 5 bases between the germline ends. Germline V CDR1 and CDR2: ENHRY, SYGVKD. The CDR3 totals 11 residues. CDR3 DNA sequence: TGTGCCATCACCCAGACCGGGGAGCTGTTTTTT. Encoded protein: CAITQTGELFF.

Comment on this clonotype: A much larger clone differs by one base, so this may be a read error. The gene calls are TRBV29-1 and TRBJ2-5; TRBD1 might be the D (5 bases). The CDR3 has 15 residues. From germline, CDR1 is SQVTM and CDR2 ANQGSEA. V was trimmed by 7 bases and J by 5 bases, leaving 23 bases between them. The CDR3 sequence: CSAENSRVAEETQYF. The DNA for the CDR3 is TGCAGCGCCGAAAATTCCAGGGTGGCGGAGGAGACCCAGTACTTC.

This clonotype showed up just a few times. The CDR3 is CASSSMTGVQETQYF. CDR3 DNA sequence: TGTGCCAGCAGCTCGATGACAGGGGTACAAGAGACCCAGTACTTC. V gene TRBV7-7 combines with J gene TRBJ2-5, with TRBD1 identical over 8 bases. The CDR3 extends over 15 amino acids. The junction had 6 bases not matched to a gene; V was cut back by 4 bases and J by 2 bases. From germline, CDR1 is SSHAT and CDR2 FNYEAQ (reference sequence).

V usage is TRBV25-1 and J usage is TRBJ2-1, with 7 nucleotides matching TRBD2. The germline CDR1 and CDR2 sequences are MGHDK and SYGVNS. The CDR3 loop spans 16 amino acids. J gave up 4 bases and V 1 base, and 7 bases lay outside the gene matches. In DNA, the CDR3 is TGTGCCAGCAGTGAATTCGGTAGCGGGCCTTACAATGAGCAGTTCTTC. Translated: CASSEFGSGPYNEQFF.

V gene TRBV9 combines with J gene TRBJ1-4; D may be TRBD1 (5 bases). Germline-derived CDR1 and CDR2 are SGDLS and YYNGEE. CDR3 length equals 21 residues. V was cut by 4 bases and J by 0 bases, with 28 bases left in between. The CDR3 loop reads CASSPSLVARSGQATNEKLFF. CDR3 nucleotides: TGTGCCAGCAGCCCCAGTCTAGTTGCCAGGTCGGGGCAGGCAACTAATGAAAAACTGTTTTTT.

The genes are TRBV12-3 or TRBV12-4 and TRBJ2-7; 13 bases are a match to TRBD2. The CDR3 sequence is 17 residues long. J lost 1 base, V lost 5 bases, and 8 bases had no gene match. CDR3 sequence reads: CASSPGLAGDVSYEQYF. In DNA form, the CDR3 reads TGTGCCAGCAGTCCTGGACTAGCGGGAGATGTTTCCTACGAGCAGTACTTC.

Ten or more counts support this clonotype. The V and J genes are TRBV6-2 or TRBV6-3 and TRBJ2-1, with 9 bases identical to TRBD2. Per germline, CDR1 MNHEY and CDR2 SVGEGT. The trim removed 2 bases at V and 8 bases at J, leaving 4 bases unmatched. The CDR3 extends over 14 amino acids. Here the CDR3 DNA reads TGTGCCAGCAGTTACCTAGCGGGATACGATGAGCAGTTCTTC. Its protein product is CASSYLAGYDEQFF.

This clonotype was observed a handful of times. V is TRBV21-1 and J is TRBJ1-2; the DNA was not used to check the table's D call, TRBD1. TRBV21-1 is given as a pseudogene. CDR3 length equals 13 residues. In DNA, the CDR3 is TGTGCCAGCAGCAACATACAGGGTTATGGCTACACCTTC. It translates to CASSNIQGYGYTF.

This clonotype was observed a few times. This rearrangement joins TRBV9 to TRBJ1-2, with TRBD1 matching 11 bases. Germline CDR1 SGDLS, CDR2 YYNGEE. The CDR3 is made up of 15 amino acids. V lost 3 bases, J lost 8 bases, and 9 bases stayed unmatched. The CDR3 sequence: CASSDRDRGLAGYTF. CDR3 nucleotide sequence: TGTGCCAGCAGCGACCGGGACAGGGGGTTGGCGGGCTACACCTTC.

This clonotype has more than one count but fewer than ten. The chain couples TRBV11-3 to TRBJ1-1; 7 bases map to TRBD1. The V and J ends lost 5 bases and 7 bases, in that order; junction bases with no gene match: 7. The CDR3 contains 13 residues. From germline, CDR1 is SGHNT and CDR2 YENEEA. The CDR3 region has the DNA TGTGCCAGCAGCATCGACAGGGCCAATGAAGCTTTCTTT. It specifies CASSIDRANEAFF.

In its sample, this clonotype was seen a few times. The chain carries TRBV25-1 and TRBJ2-1, with 9 bases lining up with TRBD2. The CDR3 runs to 17 residues. Germline CDR1 is MGHDK and CDR2 is SYGVNS. The V and J ends lost 1 base and 0 bases, in that order; junction bases with no gene match: 4. CDR3 sequence reads: CASSESWTSASYNEQFF. The CDR3 DNA reads TGTGCCAGCAGTGAATCGTGGACTAGCGCCTCCTACAATGAGCAGTTCTTC.

V and J are TRBV7-3 and TRBJ2-1; a possible D gene is TRBD2 (5 bases). This CDR3 comprises 15 residues. The ends were cut back, 5 bases at V and 4 bases at J, with 15 bases in the middle. Germline assignment: CDR1 SGHTA and CDR2 FQGTGA. The CDR3: CASSRSGLGYNEQFF. The DNA for the CDR3 is TGTGCCAGCAGCCGCTCCGGACTGGGGTACAATGAGCAGTTCTTC.

The rearrangement joins TRBV20-1 to TRBJ2-7; no reliable D call. The V gene lost 3 bases and the J gene lost 3 bases, with 12 bases spanning the gap. The CDR3 is 13 amino acids. The V gene's germline CDR1 is DFQATT and CDR2 SNEGSKA (reference sequence). CDR3 DNA sequence: TGCAGTGCTAGGCCAGCCGATTACTACGAGCAGTACTTC. This translates into CSARPADYYEQYF.